Each of the 3 T cell receptor beta chains below was sequenced from the same sample in a study of early T cells in non-severe SARS-CoV-2 infection. TCRdb redid the calling of the 5' RACE reads with MiXCR, one entry per CDR3 protein. The table includes over 85,000 distinct CDR3 sequences, approximately 16% detected once. Sequenced: whole blood. Receptors originate from an adult who was a healthcare worker with PCR-confirmed SARS-CoV-2 infection or an uninfected control (not recorded which).

This clonotype was seen more than once but under ten times. The rearrangement uses TRBV6-6 and TRBJ1-5; D gene ambiguous. Germline V gene data show CDR1 as MNHNY and CDR2 as SVGAGI (reference sequence). The CDR3 sequence is 13 residues long. Trimming removed 5 bases from V and 5 bases from J, with 10 bases in between. CDR3 region: CASSHLADQPQHF. The CDR3, as DNA: TGTGCCAGCAGTCACTTGGCCGATCAGCCCCAGCATTTT.

The chain employs TRBV25-1 and TRBJ2-3; 11 positions agree with TRBD2. This CDR3 has 16 residues. Germline V gives CDR1 MGHDK, CDR2 SYGVNS. With V trimmed by 4 bases and J by 4 bases, 7 bases remained unmatched. The CDR3 DNA reads TGTGCCAGCAGTGCATCTAGCGGGGGGATCGCAGATACGCAGTATTTT. Its translation is CASSASSGGIADTQYF.

This clonotype came up many times. The rearrangement joins TRBV28 to TRBJ2-3; unclear D gene. The CDR3 totals 14 residues. CDR1 and CDR2 from the germline V gene are MDHEN and SYDVKM. The V and J ends lost 5 bases and 2 bases respectively, with 11 bases between them. CDR3 bases: TGTGCCAGCAGTCGCCGTACGTACACAGATACGCAGTATTTT. Its translation: CASSRRTYTDTQYF.